The present TCR beta chain was sequenced within a study of OX40 agonist ivuxolimab in advanced cancers. For the study at large: Earlier anti-PD-1, anti-PD-L1 or anti-CTLA-4 therapy was permitted; roughly 37% had received some.

It was autoimmune disease history or systemic immunosuppression that excluded patients. Points on this clone: What it binds is unknown.

Sequencing used immunoSEQ multiplex PCR; TCRdb keeps in-frame clones, though not all of them. Of approximately 44,000 clones listed, around 92% are singletons. From germline, CDR1 is SEHNR and CDR2 FQNEAQ (reference sequence). Trimming took 5 bases from V and 7 from J; bases not matched to a gene: 5. The CDR3 has 13 residues. Points from the study as a whole: At doses 0.1 to 3.0 mg/kg, CD4+ and CD8+ clones expanded. Some nonresponders likewise displayed low normalized T-cell clonal expansion.

This chain connects TRBV7-9 to TRBJ2-5; TRBD1 agrees at 9 bases. Sequenced here: CD4+ or CD8+ T cells sorted from blood, sampled in a trial of the OX40 agonist ivuxolimab. This clonotype originated in an adult with an advanced solid tumor such as melanoma, head and neck, liver or kidney cancer. Written as DNA, the CDR3 is TGTGCCAGCAGCACAGGGGGCCGAGGGACCCAGTACTTC. This translates into CASSTGGRGTQYF.